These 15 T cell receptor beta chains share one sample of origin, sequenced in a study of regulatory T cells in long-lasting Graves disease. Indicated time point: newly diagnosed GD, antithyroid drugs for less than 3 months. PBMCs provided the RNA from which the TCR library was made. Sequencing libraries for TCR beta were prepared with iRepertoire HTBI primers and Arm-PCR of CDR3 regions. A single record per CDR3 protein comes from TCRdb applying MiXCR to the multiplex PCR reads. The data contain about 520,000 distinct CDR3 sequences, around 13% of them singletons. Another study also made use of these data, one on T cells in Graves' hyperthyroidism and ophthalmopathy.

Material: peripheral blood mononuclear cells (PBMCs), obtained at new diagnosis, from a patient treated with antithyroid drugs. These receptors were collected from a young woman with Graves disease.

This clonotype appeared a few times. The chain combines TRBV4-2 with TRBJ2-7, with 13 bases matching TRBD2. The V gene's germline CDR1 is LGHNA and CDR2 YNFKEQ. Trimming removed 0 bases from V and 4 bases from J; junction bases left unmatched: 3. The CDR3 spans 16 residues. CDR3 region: CASSQERLAGGYEQYF. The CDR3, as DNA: TGTGCCAGCAGCCAAGAAAGACTAGCGGGAGGTTACGAGCAGTACTTC.

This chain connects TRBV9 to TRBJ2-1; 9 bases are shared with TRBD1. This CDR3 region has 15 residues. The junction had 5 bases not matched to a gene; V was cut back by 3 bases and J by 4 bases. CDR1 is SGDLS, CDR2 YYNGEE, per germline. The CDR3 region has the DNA TGTGCCAGCAGCGAAGGGACAGGGACATACAATGAGCAGTTCTTC. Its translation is CASSEGTGTYNEQFF.

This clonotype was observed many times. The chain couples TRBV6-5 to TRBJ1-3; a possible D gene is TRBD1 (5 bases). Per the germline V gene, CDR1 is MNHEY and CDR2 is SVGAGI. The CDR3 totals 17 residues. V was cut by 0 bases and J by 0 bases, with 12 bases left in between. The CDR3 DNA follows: TGTGCCAGCAGTTACTCGTTGCAGGGCCCCTCTGGAAACACCATATATTTT. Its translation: CASSYSLQGPSGNTIYF.

CDR3 sequence: CASSQENNKGNLAKNIQYF. The CDR3 DNA sequence: TGCGCCAGCAGCCAAGAAAATAACAAAGGGAATTTAGCCAAAAACATTCAGTACTTC. V usage is TRBV4-1 and J usage is TRBJ2-4, with no clear D. The germline gives CDR1 MGHRA, CDR2 YSYEKL. This CDR3 is built from 19 residues. V was trimmed by 0 bases and J by 0 bases, leaving 18 bases between them.

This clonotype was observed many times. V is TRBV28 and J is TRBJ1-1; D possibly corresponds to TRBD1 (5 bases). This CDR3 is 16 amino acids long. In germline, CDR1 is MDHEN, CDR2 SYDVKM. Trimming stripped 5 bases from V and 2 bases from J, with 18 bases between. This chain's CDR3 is CASSLLFIQGNTEAFF. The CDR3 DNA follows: TGTGCCAGCAGTCTCCTCTTCATCCAGGGAAACACTGAAGCTTTCTTT.

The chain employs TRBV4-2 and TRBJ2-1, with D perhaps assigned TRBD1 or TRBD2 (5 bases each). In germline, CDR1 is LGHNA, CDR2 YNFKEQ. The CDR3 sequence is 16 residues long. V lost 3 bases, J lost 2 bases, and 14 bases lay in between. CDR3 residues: CASSQDPWGTYNEQFF. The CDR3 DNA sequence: TGTGCCAGCAGCCAGGACCCTTGGGGGACCTACAATGAGCAGTTCTTC.

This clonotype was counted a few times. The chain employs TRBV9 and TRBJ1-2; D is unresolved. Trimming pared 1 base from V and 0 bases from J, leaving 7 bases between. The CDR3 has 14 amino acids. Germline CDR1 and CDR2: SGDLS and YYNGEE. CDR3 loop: CASSVQETNYGYTF. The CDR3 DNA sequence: TGTGCCAGCAGCGTACAGGAGACTAACTATGGCTACACCTTC. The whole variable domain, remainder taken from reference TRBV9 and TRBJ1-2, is DSGVTQTPKHLITATGQRVTLRCSPRSGDLSVYWYQQSLDQGLQFLIQYYNGEERAKGNILERFSAQQFPDLHSELNLSSLELGDSALYFCASSVQETNYGYTFGSGTRLTVV.

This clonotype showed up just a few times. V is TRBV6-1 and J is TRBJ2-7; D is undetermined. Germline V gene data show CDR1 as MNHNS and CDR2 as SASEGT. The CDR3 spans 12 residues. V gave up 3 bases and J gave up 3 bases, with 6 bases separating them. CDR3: CASSEIIYEQYF. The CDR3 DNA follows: TGTGCCAGCAGTGAGATCATCTACGAGCAGTACTTC.

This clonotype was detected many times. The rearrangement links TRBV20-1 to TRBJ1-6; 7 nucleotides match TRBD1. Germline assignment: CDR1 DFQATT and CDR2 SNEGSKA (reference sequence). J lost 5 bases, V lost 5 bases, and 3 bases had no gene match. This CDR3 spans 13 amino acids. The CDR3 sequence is CSAYRGDNSPLHF. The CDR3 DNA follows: TGCAGTGCTTACAGGGGAGATAATTCACCCCTCCACTTT.

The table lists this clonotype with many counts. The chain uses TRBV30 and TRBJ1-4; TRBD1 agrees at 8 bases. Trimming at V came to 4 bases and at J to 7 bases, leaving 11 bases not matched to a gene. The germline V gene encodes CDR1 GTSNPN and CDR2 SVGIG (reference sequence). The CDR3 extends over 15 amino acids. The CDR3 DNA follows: TGTGCCTGGACTAATGCCGGGACAGGAGGTGAAAAACTGTTTTTT. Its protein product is CAWTNAGTGGEKLFF.

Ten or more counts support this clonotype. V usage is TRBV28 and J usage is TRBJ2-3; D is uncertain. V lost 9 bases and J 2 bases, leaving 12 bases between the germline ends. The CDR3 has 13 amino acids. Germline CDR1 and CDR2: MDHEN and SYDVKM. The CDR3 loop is CASSDQHTDTQYF. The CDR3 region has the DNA TGTGCCAGTTCCGACCAGCACACAGATACGCAGTATTTT.

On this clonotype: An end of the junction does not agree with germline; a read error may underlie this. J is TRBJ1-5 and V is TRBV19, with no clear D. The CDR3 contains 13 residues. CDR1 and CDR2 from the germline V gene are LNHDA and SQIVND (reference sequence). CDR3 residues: CASSPVSNQPQHF. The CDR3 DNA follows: TGTGCCAGTAGCCCGGTCAGCAATCAGCCCCAGCACTTT.

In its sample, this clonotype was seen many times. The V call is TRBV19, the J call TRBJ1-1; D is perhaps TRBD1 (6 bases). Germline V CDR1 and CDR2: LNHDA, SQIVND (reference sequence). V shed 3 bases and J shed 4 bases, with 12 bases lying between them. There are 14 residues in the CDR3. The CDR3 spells CASSIRTQGTEAFF. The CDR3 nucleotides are TGTGCCAGTAGTATCAGAACACAGGGCACTGAAGCTTTCTTT.

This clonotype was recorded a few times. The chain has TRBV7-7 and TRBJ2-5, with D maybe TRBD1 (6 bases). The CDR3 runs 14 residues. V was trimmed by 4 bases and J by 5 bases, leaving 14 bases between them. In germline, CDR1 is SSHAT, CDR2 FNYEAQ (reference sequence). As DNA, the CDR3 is TGTGCCAGCAGCTCAGGACAGCCCGGGGAGACCCAGTACTTC. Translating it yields CASSSGQPGETQYF.

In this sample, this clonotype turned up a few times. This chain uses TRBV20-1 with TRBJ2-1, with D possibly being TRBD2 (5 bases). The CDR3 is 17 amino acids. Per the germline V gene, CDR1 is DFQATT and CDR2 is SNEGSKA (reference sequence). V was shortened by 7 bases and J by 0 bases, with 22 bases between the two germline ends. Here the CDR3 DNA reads TGCAGTGTGTTGGGAGAGCGCCTCTTCAGCTCCTACAATGAGCAGTTCTTC. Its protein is CSVLGERLFSSYNEQFF.